The 10 T cell receptor beta chains listed next were all sequenced from one sample in a study of shared clonotypes between healthy human individuals (dated by TCRdb to the early 2020s). To prepare the library, the immunoSEQ multiplex PCR assay was applied. TCRdb obtained this table from immuneACCESS and retained in-frame rearrangements with V and J assigned. These tables miss some clones; where compared with another copy, unresolved V genes account for less than half of the shortfall, and the remainder is unexplained. The sample contains about 660,000 clones, roughly 70% of them found a single time. The top ten constitute around 1.6% of the sample. Sequencing was carried out using memory CD4+ T cells sorted from blood. The cell subset or site label on this specimen signifies: CD45RA-negative fraction. Receptors were obtained from a woman in her twenties or thirties in good health.

CDR3 amino acids: CASSWEGTGELFF. CDR3 in DNA: TGTGCCAGCAGTTGGGAGGGCACCGGGGAGCTGTTTTTT. The rearrangement links TRBV2 to TRBJ2-2, with 7 bases lining up with TRBD2. The germline CDR1 and CDR2 sequences are SNHLY and FYNNEI. V dropped 5 bases and J dropped 4; count of bases not matched to a gene: 1. This CDR3 comprises 13 residues. The variable domain in full, with the rest retrieved from reference TRBV2 and TRBJ2-2, is EPEVTQTPSHQVTQMGQEVILRCVPISNHLYFYWYRQILGQKVEFLVSFYNNEISEKSEIFDDQFSVERPDGSNFTLKIRSTKLEDSAMYFCASSWEGTGELFFGEGSRLTVL.

The chain links TRBV5-1 to TRBJ2-3; TRBD1 matches at 7 bases. The CDR3 is 12 residues long. CDR1 and CDR2 (germline): SGHRS, YFSETQ. V was clipped by 3 bases and J by 13 bases; unmatched bases: 8. The CDR3 reads CASSSGQSSEYF. The CDR3 DNA sequence: TGCGCCAGCAGCTCGGGACAGTCCTCGGAGTATTTT.

The rearrangement uses TRBV11-2 and TRBJ2-5, with 8 bases aligning to TRBD1. Trimming at V came to 4 bases and at J to 5 bases, leaving 6 bases not matched to a gene. Looked up from germline, CDR1 is SGHAT and CDR2 is FQNNGV. The CDR3 sequence is 14 residues long. This CDR3 reads CASSSRGLGETQYF. The CDR3 coding sequence is TGTGCCAGCAGCTCCAGGGGGCTCGGGGAGACCCAGTACTTC.

V and J are TRBV5-1 and TRBJ2-2, with TRBD1 matching 10 bases. Trimming cost V 7 bases and J 7 bases; bases outside gene matches: 4. CDR1 is SGHRS and CDR2 is YFSETQ in the germline V gene. The CDR3 has 13 amino acids. The CDR3 sequence is CASDRGQDGELFF. CDR3 DNA sequence: TGCGCCAGCGACAGGGGGCAAGACGGGGAGCTGTTTTTT.

The chain combines TRBV29-1 with TRBJ1-3; possibly TRBD1 for D (5 bases). V shed 2 bases and J shed 3 bases, with 14 bases lying between them. CDR1 and CDR2 (germline): SQVTM, ANQGSEA. The CDR3 length is 15 residues. The CDR3 sequence: CSVEMRGRGGNTIYF. CDR3 DNA: TGCAGCGTTGAAATGAGGGGAAGGGGTGGAAACACCATATATTTT.

This clone was observed a few times. CDR3 in DNA: TGTGCCAGTAGTATAGCGGCTGACCCGGAAAAACTGTTTTTT. This encodes CASSIAADPEKLFF. The J gene is TRBJ1-4, the V gene TRBV19; D uncertain. CDR1 LNHDA and CDR2 SQIVND come from the germline V gene (reference sequence). The CDR3 extends over 14 amino acids. V was cut by 1 base and J by 8 bases, with 11 bases left in between.

The J gene is TRBJ2-5, the V gene TRBV5-6, with D unresolved. The V end was cut by 0 bases, the J end by 5 bases, with 11 bases between. Germline V lookup: CDR1 SGHDT, CDR2 YYEEEE. This CDR3 comprises 14 residues. CDR3 region: CASSLAGPSETQYF. The DNA for the CDR3 is TGTGCCAGCAGCTTGGCTGGGCCTTCGGAGACCCAGTACTTC.

The chain is built from TRBV16 and TRBJ1-4; D is undetermined. Germline V CDR1 and CDR2: KGHSY, FQNENV. The V end lost 0 bases, the J end lost 0 bases, and 5 bases lay between the germline ends. CDR3 length: 15 residues. As DNA, the CDR3 is TGTGCCAGCAGCCAATCTGGTGCAACTAATGAAAAACTGTTTTTT. Translated, it gives CASSQSGATNEKLFF.

The chain carries TRBV19 and TRBJ1-2; D is unclear. V lost 3 bases, J lost 8 bases, and 13 bases lay in between. The CDR3 is 13 amino acids. CDR1 and CDR2 (germline): LNHDA, SQIVND (reference sequence). The CDR3 protein is CASSISRERGYTF. DNA for the CDR3: TGTGCCAGTAGTATTTCCCGGGAGCGAGGCTACACCTTC. Using reference TRBV19 and TRBJ1-2 for the parts outside the CDR3, the full variable domain is DGGITQSPKYLFRKEGQNVTLSCEQNLNHDAMYWYRQDPGQGLRLIYYSQIVNDFQKGDIAEGYSVSREKKESFPLTVTSAQKNPTAFYLCASSISRERGYTFGSGTRLTVV.

With respect to this clone: Other nucleotide sequences in the sample specify the same CDR3. The V and J genes are TRBV30 and TRBJ2-7; 7 positions agree with TRBD1. The CDR3 is 13 amino acids. J lost 2 bases, V lost 3 bases, and 4 bases had no gene match. Germline V gives CDR1 GTSNPN, CDR2 SVGIG (reference sequence). The CDR3 protein is CAWSRDSPYEQYF. CDR3 bases: TGTGCCTGGAGCCGGGACAGTCCCTACGAGCAGTACTTC.